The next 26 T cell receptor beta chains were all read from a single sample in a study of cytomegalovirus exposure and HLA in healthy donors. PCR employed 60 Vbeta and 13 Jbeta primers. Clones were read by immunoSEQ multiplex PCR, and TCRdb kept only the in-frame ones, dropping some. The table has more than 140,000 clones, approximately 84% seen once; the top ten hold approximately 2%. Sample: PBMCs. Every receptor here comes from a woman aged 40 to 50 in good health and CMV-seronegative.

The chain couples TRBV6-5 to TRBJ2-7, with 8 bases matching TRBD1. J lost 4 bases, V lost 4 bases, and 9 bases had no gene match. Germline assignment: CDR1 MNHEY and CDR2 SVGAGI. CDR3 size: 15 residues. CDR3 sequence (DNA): TGTGCCAGCAGTTCCCCTGGACAGGGAATATACGAGCAGTACTTC. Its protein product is CASSSPGQGIYEQYF.

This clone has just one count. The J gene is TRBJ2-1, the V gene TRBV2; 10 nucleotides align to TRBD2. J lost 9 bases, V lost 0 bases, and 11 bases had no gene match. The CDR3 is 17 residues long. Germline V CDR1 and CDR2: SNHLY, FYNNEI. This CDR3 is CASSEATPLAGDSEQFF. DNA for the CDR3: TGTGCCAGCAGTGAAGCGACGCCGCTAGCGGGAGACAGTGAGCAGTTCTTC.

Here the CDR3 reads CSVEGAPGQGYEAFF. The DNA for the CDR3 is TGCAGCGTTGAAGGGGCCCCAGGACAGGGGTATGAAGCTTTCTTT. The chain recombines TRBV29-1 with TRBJ1-1; 9 bases map to TRBD1. J was trimmed by 7 bases and V by 1 base; bases with no gene match: 10. This CDR3 has 15 residues. CDR1 is SQVTM and CDR2 is ANQGSEA in the germline V gene.

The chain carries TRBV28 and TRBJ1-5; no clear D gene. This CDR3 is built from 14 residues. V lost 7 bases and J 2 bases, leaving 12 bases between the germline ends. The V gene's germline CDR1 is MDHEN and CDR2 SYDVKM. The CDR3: CASTEEGGNQPQHF. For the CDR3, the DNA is TGTGCCAGCACCGAGGAGGGCGGCAATCAGCCCCAGCATTTT. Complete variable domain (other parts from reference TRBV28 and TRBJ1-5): DVKVTQSSRYLVKRTGEKVFLECVQDMDHENMFWYRQDPGLGLRLIYFSYDVKMKEKGDIPEGYSVSREKKERFSLILESASTNQTSMYLCASTEEGGNQPQHFGDGTRLSIL.

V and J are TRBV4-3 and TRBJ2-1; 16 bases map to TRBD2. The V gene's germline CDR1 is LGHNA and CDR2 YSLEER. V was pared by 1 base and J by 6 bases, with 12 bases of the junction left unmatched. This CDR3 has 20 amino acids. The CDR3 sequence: CASSQGRGLAGGSHINEQFF. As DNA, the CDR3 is TGCGCCAGCAGCCAAGGAAGGGGACTAGCGGGAGGGTCTCACATCAATGAGCAGTTCTTC.

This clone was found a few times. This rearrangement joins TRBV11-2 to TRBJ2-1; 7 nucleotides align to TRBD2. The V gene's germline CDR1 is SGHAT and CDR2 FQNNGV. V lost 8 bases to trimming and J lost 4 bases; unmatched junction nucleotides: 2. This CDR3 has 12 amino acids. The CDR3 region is CASGGEYNEQFF. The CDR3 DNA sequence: TGTGCCAGCGGGGGGGAGTACAATGAGCAGTTCTTC.

The CDR3 DNA reads as TGCAGTGGAGCGGGGGACACTGAAGCTTTCTTT. It encodes CSGAGDTEAFF. V is TRBV20-1 and J is TRBJ1-1; possibly TRBD1 for D (5 bases). Germline assignment: CDR1 DFQATT and CDR2 SNEGSKA (reference sequence). This CDR3 has 11 residues. Trimming cost V 7 bases and J 3 bases, with 9 bases left between them.

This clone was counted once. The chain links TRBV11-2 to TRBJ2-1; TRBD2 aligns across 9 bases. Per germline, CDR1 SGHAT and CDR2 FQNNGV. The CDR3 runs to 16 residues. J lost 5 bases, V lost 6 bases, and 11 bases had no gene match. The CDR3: CASRDWRTSVNNEQFF. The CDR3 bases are TGTGCCAGCAGGGATTGGCGGACTAGCGTCAACAATGAGCAGTTCTTC.

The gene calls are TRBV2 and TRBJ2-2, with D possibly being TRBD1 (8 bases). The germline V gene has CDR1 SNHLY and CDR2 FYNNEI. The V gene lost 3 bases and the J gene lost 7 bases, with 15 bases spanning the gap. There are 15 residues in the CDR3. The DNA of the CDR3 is TGTGCCAGCAGTGATTCACAGGGGGGGATCGGGGAGCTGTTTTTT. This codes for CASSDSQGGIGELFF.

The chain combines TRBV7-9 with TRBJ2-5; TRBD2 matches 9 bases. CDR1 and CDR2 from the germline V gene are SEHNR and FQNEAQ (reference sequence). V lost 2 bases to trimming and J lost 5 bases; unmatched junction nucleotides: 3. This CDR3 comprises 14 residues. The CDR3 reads CASSLWREGETQYF. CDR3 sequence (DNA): TGTGCCAGCAGCTTATGGCGGGAGGGGGAGACCCAGTACTTC.

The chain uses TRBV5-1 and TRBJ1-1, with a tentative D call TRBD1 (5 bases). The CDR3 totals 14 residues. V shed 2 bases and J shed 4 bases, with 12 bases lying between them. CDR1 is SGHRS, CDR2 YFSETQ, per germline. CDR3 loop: CASSFEQVSTEAFF. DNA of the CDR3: TGCGCCAGCAGCTTCGAACAGGTCAGCACTGAAGCTTTCTTT.

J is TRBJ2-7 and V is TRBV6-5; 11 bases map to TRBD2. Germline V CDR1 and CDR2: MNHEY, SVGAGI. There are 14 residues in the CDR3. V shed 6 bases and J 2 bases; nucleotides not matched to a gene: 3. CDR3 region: CASRGTSGTYEQYF. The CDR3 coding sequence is TGTGCCAGCAGGGGGACTAGCGGAACCTACGAGCAGTACTTC.

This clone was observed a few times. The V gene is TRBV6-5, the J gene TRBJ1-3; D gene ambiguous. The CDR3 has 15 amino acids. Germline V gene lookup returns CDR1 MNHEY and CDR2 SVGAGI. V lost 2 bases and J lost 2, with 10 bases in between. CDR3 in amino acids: CASSYQATTGNTIYF. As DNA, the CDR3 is TGTGCCAGCAGTTACCAGGCCACCACTGGAAACACCATATATTTT.

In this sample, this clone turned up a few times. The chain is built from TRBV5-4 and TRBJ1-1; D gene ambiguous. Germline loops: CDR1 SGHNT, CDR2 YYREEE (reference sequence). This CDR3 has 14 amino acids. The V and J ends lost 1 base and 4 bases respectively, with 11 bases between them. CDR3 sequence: CASSLSRGLTEAFF. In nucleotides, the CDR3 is TGTGCCAGCAGCTTGTCGCGGGGTCTCACTGAAGCTTTCTTT.

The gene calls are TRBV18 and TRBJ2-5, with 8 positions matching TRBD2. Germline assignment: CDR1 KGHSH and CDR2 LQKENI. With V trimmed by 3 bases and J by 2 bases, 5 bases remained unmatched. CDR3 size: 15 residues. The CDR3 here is CASSPSGEGQETQYF. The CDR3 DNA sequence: TGTGCCAGCTCACCTAGCGGGGAAGGGCAAGAGACCCAGTACTTC.

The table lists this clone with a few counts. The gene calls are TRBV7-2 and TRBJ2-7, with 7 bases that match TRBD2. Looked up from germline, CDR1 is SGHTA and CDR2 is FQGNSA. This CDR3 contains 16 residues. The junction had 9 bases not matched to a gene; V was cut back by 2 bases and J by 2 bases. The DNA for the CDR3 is TGTGCCAGCAGCTTACTAGCGGTTATGGGAACCTACGAGCAGTACTTC. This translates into CASSLLAVMGTYEQYF.

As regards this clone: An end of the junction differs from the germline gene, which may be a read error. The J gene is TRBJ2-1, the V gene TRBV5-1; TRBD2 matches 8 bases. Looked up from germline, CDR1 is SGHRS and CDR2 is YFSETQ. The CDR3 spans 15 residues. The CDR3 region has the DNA TGCGCCAGCAGCAGGAGCGGGAGCTCCTACAGTGAGCAGTTCTTC. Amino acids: CASSRSGSSYSEQFF.

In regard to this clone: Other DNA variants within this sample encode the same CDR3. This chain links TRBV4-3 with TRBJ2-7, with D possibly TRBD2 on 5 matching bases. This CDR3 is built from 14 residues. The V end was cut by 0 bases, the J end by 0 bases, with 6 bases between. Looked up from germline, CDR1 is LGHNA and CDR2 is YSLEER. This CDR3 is CASSQEGSSYEQYF. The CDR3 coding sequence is TGCGCCAGCAGCCAAGAAGGGAGCTCCTACGAGCAGTACTTC.

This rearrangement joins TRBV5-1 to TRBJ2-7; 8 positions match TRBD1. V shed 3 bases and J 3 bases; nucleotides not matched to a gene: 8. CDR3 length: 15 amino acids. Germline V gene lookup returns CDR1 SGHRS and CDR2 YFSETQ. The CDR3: CASSWVGDRFYEQYF. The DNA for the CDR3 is TGCGCCAGCAGCTGGGTTGGGGACAGGTTCTACGAGCAGTACTTC.

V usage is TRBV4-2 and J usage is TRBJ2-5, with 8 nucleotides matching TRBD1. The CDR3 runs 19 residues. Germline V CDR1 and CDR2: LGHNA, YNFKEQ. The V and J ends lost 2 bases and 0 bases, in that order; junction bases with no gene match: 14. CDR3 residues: CASSQLAGGQEEYQETQYF. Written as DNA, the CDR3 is TGTGCCAGCAGCCAACTCGCCGGGGGACAGGAGGAATACCAAGAGACCCAGTACTTC.

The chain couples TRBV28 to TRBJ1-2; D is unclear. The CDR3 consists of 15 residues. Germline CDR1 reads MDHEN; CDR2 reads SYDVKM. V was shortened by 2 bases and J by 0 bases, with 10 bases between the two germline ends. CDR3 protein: CASSLGGGTNYGYTF. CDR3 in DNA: TGTGCCAGCAGTTTAGGAGGCGGGACTAACTATGGCTACACCTTC.

CDR3 coding DNA: TGCGCCAGCAGCGCGGACAGGGGGTATGAAAAACTGTTTTTT. Translating gives CASSADRGYEKLFF. The chain links TRBV5-1 to TRBJ1-4, with 10 bases identical to TRBD1. Trimming at V came to 4 bases and at J to 6 bases, leaving 3 bases not matched to a gene. The CDR3 has 14 amino acids. Germline V gene lookup returns CDR1 SGHRS and CDR2 YFSETQ.

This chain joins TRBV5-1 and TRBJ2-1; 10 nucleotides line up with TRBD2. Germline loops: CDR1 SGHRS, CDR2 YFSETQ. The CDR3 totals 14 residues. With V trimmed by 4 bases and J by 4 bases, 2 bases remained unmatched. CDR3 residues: CASSNSGRYNEQFF. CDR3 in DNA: TGCGCCAGCAGCAATAGCGGGAGGTACAATGAGCAGTTCTTC.

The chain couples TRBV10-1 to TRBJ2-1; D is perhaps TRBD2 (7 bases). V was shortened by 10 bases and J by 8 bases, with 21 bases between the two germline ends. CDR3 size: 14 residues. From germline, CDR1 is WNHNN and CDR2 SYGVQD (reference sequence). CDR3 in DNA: TGCGCCACCCAGGAGGGCGGGGGCCGTCATGAGCAGTTCTTC. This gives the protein CATQEGGGRHEQFF.

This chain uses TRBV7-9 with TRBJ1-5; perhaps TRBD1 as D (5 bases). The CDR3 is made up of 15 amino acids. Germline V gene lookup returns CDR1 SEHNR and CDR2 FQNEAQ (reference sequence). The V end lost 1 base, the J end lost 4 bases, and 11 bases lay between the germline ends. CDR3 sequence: CASSLGAGKNQPQHF. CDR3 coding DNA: TGTGCCAGCAGCTTAGGTGCAGGGAAAAATCAGCCCCAGCATTTT.

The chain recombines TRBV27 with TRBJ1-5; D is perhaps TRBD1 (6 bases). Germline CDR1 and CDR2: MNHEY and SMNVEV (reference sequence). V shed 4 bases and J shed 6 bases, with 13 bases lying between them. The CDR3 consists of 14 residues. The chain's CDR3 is CASSSQGSGQPQHF. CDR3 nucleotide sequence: TGTGCCAGCAGTTCTCAGGGGTCAGGTCAGCCCCAGCATTTT.